The source of this T cell receptor beta chain is a study of vaccination and CD4 T cells after COVID-19. Cultured CD4+ T cell DNA underwent sequencing with the Oncomine TCR Beta short-read assay. TCRdb processed the PCR reads anew with MiXCR; each CDR3 protein has one entry. Counted here are about 8,700 distinct CDR3 sequences, about 55% occurring once; the ten biggest clones make up 7.3%. A remark on this clonotype: Antigen unknown.

The treatment is: roughly 10-day PBMC culture with coronavirus spike peptide pools or control peptides (ViraFEST assay). Peptide pools at approximately 10 ug/ml, together with 10 IU/ml IL-2, were added to cultures of about 2 million PBMCs per well. From the roughly nine-day cultures, CD4+ T cells were isolated by negative selection. The source material was CD4+ T cells from blood, cultured in vitro. This clonotype was sampled from a human donor who had recovered from COVID-19.

CDR3 sequence: CASSYSSDRAYGYTF. The CDR3 nucleotides are TGTGCCAGCAGTTACTCATCGGACAGGGCTTATGGCTACACCTTC. This rearrangement joins TRBV6-5 to TRBJ1-2, with 8 bases fitting TRBD1. The V and J ends lost 0 bases and 5 bases, in that order; junction bases with no gene match: 5. The CDR3 is made up of 15 amino acids. From germline, CDR1 is MNHEY and CDR2 SVGAGI.